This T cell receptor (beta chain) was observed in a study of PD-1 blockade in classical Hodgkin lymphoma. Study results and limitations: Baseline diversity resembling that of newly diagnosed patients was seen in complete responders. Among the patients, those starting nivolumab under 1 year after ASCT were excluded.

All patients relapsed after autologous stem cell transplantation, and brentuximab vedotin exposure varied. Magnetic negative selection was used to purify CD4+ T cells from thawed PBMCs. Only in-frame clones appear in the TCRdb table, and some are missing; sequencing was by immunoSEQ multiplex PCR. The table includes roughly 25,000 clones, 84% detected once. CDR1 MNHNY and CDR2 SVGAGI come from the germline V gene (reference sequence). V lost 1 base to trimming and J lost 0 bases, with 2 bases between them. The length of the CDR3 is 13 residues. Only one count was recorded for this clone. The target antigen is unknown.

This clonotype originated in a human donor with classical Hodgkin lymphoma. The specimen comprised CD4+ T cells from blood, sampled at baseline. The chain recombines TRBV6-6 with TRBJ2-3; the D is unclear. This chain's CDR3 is CASSYWSTDTQYF. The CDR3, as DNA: TGTGCCAGCAGTTACTGGAGCACAGATACGCAGTATTTT.